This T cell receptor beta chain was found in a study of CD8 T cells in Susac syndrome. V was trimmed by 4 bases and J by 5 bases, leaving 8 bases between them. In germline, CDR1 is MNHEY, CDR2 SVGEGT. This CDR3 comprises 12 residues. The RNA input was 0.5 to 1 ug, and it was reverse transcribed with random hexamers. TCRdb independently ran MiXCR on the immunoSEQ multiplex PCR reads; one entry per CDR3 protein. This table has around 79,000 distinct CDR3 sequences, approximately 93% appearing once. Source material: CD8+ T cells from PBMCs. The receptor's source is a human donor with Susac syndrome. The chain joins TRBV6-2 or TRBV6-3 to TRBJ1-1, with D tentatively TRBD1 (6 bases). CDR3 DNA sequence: TGTGCCAGCAGTTGGGGGCAGACTGAAGCTTTCTTT. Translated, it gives CASSWGQTEAFF.